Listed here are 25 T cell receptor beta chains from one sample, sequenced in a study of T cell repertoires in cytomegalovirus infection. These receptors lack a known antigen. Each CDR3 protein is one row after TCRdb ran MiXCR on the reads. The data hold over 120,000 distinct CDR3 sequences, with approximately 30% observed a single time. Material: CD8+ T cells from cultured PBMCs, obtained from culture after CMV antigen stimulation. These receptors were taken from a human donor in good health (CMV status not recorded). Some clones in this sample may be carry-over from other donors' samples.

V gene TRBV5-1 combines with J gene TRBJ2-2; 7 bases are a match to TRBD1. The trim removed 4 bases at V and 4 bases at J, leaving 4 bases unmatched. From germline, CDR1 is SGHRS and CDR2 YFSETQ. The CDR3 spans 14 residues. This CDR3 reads CASSPGQSTGELFF. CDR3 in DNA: TGCGCCAGCAGCCCGGGACAGTCCACCGGGGAGCTGTTTTTT.

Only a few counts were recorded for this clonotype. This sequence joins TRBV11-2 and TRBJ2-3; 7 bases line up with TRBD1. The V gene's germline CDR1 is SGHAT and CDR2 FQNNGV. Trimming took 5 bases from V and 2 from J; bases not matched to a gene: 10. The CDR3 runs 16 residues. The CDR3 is CASSPRDSFSTDTQYF. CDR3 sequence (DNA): TGTGCCAGCAGCCCCCGGGACAGCTTTTCCACAGATACGCAGTATTTT.

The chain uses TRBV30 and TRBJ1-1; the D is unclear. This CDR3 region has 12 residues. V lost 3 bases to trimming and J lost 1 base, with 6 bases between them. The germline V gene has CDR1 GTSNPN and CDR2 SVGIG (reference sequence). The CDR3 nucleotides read TGTGCCTGGAGGTCAACGAACACTGAAGCTTTCTTT. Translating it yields CAWRSTNTEAFF.

CDR3 sequence (DNA): TGTGCCAGCAGCGTAGAGGGTTTAGGGAATGAGCAGTTCTTC. Protein product: CASSVEGLGNEQFF. The V and J genes are TRBV9 and TRBJ2-1, with D unclear. The CDR3 runs to 14 residues. CDR1 and CDR2 from the germline V gene are SGDLS and YYNGEE. Deletions cut 0 bases from V and 7 bases from J, with 11 bases between.

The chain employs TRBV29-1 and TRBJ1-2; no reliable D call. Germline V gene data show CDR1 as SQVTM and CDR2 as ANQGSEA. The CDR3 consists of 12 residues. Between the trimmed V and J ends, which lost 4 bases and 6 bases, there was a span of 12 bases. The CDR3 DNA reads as TGCAGCGTTGGGAGGGTAGGCGATGGCTACACCTTC. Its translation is CSVGRVGDGYTF.

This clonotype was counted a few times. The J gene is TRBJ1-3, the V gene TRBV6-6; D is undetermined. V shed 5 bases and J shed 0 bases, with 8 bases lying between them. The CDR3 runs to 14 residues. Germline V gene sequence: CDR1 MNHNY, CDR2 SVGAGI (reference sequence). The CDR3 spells CASSPVRSGNTIYF. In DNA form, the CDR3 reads TGTGCCAGCAGTCCAGTTCGCTCTGGAAACACCATATATTTT.

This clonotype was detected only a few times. CDR3 sequence reads: CASSPVGRPYEQYF. CDR3 bases: TGTGCCAGCAGTCCTGTTGGCAGACCCTACGAGCAGTACTTC. The chain employs TRBV7-3 and TRBJ2-7, with D unclear. This CDR3 is built from 14 residues. V gave up 6 bases and J gave up 2 bases, with 14 bases separating them. Germline CDR1 and CDR2: SGHTA and FQGTGA.

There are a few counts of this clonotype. CDR3 bases: TGTGCCAGCAGCCGTACACCCACCTCCTACAATGAGCAGTTCTTC. As protein: CASSRTPTSYNEQFF. The rearrangement joins TRBV12-3 or TRBV12-4 to TRBJ2-1; D is ambiguous. The ends were cut back, 6 bases at V and 0 bases at J, with 12 bases in the middle. The CDR3 extends over 15 amino acids.

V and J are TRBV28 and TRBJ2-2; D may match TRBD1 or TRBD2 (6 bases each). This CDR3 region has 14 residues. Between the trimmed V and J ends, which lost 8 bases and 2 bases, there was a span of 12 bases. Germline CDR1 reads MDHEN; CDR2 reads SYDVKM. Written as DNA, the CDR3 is TGTGCCAGCGGGGGGCTTCAAAACACCGGGGAGCTGTTTTTT. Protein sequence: CASGGLQNTGELFF.

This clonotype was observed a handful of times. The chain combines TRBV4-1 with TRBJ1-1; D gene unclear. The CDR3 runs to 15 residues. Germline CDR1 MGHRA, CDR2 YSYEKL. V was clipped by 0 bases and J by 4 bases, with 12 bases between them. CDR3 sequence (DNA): TGCGCCAGCAGCCAAGAAGGAGGCCTGACCACTGAAGCTTTCTTT. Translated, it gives CASSQEGGLTTEAFF.

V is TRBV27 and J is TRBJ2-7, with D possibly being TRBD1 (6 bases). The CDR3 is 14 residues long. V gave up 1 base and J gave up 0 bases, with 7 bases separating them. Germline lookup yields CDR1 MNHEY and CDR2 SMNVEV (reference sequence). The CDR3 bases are TGTGCCAGCAGTTTATTGGGACACTCCTACGAGCAGTACTTC. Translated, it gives CASSLLGHSYEQYF.

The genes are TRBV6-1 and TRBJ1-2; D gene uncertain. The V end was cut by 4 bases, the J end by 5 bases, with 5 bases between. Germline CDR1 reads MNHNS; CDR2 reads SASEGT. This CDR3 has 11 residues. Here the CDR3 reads CASSGGYGYTF. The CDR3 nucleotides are TGTGCCAGCAGTGGCGGTTATGGCTACACCTTC.

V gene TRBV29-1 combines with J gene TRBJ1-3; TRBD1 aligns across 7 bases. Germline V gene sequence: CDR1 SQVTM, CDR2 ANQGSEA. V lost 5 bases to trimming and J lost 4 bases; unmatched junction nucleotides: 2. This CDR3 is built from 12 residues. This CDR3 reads CSVQTGGNTIYF. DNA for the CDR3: TGCAGCGTTCAGACAGGGGGAAACACCATATATTTT.

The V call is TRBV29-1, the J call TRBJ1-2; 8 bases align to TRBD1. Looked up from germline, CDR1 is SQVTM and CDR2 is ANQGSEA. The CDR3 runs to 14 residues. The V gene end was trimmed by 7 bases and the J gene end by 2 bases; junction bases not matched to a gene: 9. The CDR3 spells CSAQPTGGNYGYTF. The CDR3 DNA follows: TGCAGCGCCCAACCAACAGGGGGGAACTATGGCTACACCTTC.

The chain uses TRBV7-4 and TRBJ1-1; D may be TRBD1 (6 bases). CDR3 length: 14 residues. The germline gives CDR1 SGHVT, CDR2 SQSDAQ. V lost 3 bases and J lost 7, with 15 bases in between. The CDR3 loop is CASSLNEGVDEAFF. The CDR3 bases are TGTGCCAGCAGCTTGAATGAGGGGGTGGATGAAGCTTTCTTT.

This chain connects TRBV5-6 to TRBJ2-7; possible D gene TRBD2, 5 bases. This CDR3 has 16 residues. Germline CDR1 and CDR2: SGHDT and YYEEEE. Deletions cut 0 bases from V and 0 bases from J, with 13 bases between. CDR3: CASSLVAALASYEQYF. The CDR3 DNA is TGTGCCAGCAGCTTGGTGGCAGCTCTAGCCTCCTACGAGCAGTACTTC. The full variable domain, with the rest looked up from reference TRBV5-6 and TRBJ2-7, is DAGVTQSPTHLIKTRGQQVTLRCSPKSGHDTVSWYQQALGQGPQFIFQYYEEEERQRGNFPDRFSGHQFPNYSSELNVNALLLGDSALYLCASSLVAALASYEQYFGPGTRLTVT.

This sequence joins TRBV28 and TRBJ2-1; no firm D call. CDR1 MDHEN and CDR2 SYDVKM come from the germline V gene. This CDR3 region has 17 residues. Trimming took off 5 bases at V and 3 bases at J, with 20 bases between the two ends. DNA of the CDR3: TGTGCCAGCAGTACCCGTGGTGAAAATCTGGACTACAATGAGCAGTTCTTC. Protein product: CASSTRGENLDYNEQFF.

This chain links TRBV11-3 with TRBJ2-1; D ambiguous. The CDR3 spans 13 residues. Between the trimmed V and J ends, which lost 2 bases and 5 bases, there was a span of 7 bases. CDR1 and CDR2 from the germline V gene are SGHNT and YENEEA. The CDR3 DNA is TGTGCCAGCAGCTTATTACTGGACAATGAGCAGTTCTTC. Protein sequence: CASSLLLDNEQFF.

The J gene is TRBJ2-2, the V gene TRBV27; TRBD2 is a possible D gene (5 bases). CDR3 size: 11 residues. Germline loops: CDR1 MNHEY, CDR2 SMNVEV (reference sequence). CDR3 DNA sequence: TGTGCATCAGAGAGGGCCGGGGAGCTGTTTTTT. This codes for CASERAGELFF.

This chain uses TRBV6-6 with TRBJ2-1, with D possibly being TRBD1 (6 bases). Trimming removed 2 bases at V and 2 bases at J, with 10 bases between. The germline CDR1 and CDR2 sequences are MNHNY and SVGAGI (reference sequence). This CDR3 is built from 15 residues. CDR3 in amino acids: CASSYNQGTYNEQFF. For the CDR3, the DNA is TGTGCCAGCAGTTACAACCAGGGGACCTACAATGAGCAGTTCTTC.

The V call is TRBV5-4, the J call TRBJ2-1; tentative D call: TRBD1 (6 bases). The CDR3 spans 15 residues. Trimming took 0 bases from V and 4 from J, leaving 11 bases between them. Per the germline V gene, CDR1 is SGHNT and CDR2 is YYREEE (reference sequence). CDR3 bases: TGTGCCAGCAGCTTGGAGGGACACCTTTACAATGAGCAGTTCTTC. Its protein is CASSLEGHLYNEQFF.

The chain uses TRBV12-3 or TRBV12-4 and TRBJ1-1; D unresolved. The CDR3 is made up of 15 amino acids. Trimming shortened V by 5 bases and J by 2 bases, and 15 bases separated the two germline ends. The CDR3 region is CASSPPYRGNTEAFF. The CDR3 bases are TGTGCCAGCAGTCCACCCTACCGCGGAAACACTGAAGCTTTCTTT.

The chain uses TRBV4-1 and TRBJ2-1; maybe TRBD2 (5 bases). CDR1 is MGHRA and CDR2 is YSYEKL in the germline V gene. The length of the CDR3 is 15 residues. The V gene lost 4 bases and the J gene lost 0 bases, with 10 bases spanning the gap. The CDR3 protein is CASSPSGNSYNEQFF. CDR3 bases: TGCGCCAGCAGCCCATCCGGGAACTCCTACAATGAGCAGTTCTTC.

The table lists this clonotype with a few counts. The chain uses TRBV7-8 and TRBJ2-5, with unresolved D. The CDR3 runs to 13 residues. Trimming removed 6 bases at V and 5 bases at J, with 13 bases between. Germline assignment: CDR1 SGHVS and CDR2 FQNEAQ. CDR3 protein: CASSIPVVETQYF. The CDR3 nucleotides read TGTGCCAGCAGTATACCAGTTGTGGAGACCCAGTACTTC.

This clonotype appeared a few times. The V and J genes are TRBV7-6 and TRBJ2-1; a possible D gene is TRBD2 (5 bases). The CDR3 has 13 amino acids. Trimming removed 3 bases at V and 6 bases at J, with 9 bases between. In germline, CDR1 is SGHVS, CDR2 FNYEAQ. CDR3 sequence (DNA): TGTGCCAGCAGCTTTCGGGCGGGCAATGAGCAGTTCTTC. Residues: CASSFRAGNEQFF.